This entry concerns a single T cell receptor (beta chain). Its specificity is unknown. The same CDR3 is also encoded by other DNA sequences in this sample. This sample was taken from a study of shared clonotypes between healthy human individuals. Study conclusions and caveats: Sampling covered blood only; tissue repertoires likely differ.

The data were produced by immunoSEQ multiplex PCR, yet TCRdb's version contains in-frame clones alone and is incomplete. The sample records about 1,500,000 clones, about 96% being singletons. With V trimmed by 0 bases and J by 0 bases, 1 base remained unmatched. This CDR3 is built from 16 residues. Germline V CDR1 and CDR2: SGHRS, YFSETQ. The sequence was obtained from a man aged 25-40 years in good health. This chain connects TRBV5-1 to TRBJ2-1; 9 nucleotides align to TRBD2. Sequencing used naive CD4+ T cells sorted from blood. This sample's subset: CD45RA+ positively selected. The CDR3 DNA reads TGCGCCAGCAGCTTGGGCGGGAGGGCCTCCTACAATGAGCAGTTCTTC. As protein: CASSLGGRASYNEQFF.